The sample holds a few counts of the clone carrying this T cell receptor beta chain. The CDR3 contains 13 residues. Trimming at V came to 6 bases and at J to 4 bases, leaving 1 base not matched to a gene. The sample comes from a study of blood T cell repertoires in COVID-19. Study context: COVID-19 samples from acute and convalescent phases originated in the United States, Italy and Spain. Sample material is recorded as cDNA or gDNA derived from T cells, B-cell-depleted T cells, or PBMCs.

Using immunoSEQ multiplex PCR, the repertoire was profiled, and TCRdb retains in-frame clones only, with some absent. The data hold fewer than 200,000 clones, with around 85% observed a single time. This TCR was recovered from a woman of 80 years or more with acute or convalescent COVID-19. The J gene is TRBJ1-5, the V gene TRBV12-3 or TRBV12-4, with TRBD1 matching over 9 bases. The specimen was peripheral blood. This chain's CDR3 is CASRGQGNQPQHF. Written as DNA, the CDR3 is TGTGCCAGCAGGGGACAGGGAAATCAGCCCCAGCATTTT.